This T cell receptor (beta chain) is from a study of cytomegalovirus exposure and HLA in healthy donors. The V end lost 5 bases, the J end lost 0 bases, and 15 bases lay between the germline ends. Germline lookup yields CDR1 SEHNR and CDR2 FQNEAQ (reference sequence). The CDR3 totals 16 residues. The PCR contained 60 Vbeta and 13 Jbeta primers. Clones were read by immunoSEQ multiplex PCR, and TCRdb kept only the in-frame ones, dropping some. The repertoire has approximately 140,000 clones, roughly four fifths of them found once; the top ten carry more than 0.9%. The sequence came from a boy younger than 18 in good health and CMV-seronegative. This chain connects TRBV7-9 to TRBJ2-3; D is perhaps TRBD1 (6 bases). The material sequenced was PBMCs. The CDR3 region has the DNA TGTGCCAGCAGCCCACCTAGGGGGTCTAGCACAGATACGCAGTATTTT. It is translated as CASSPPRGSSTDTQYF. The entire variable domain, with the rest obtained from reference TRBV7-9 and TRBJ2-3, is as follows: DTGVSQNPRHKITKRGQNVTFRCDPISEHNRLYWYRQTLGQGPEFLTYFQNEAQLEKSRLLSDRFSAERPKGSFSTLEIQRTEQGDSAMYLCASSPPRGSSTDTQYFGPGTRLTVL.